Following are 2 T cell receptor beta chains from one sample sequenced in a study of blood T cell repertoires in COVID-19. Measured with immunoSEQ multiplex PCR; TCRdb has only the in-frame clones, and not every one. The sample lists 350,000 to 400,000 clones; about 89% were seen once. Specimen: peripheral blood. The origin of the receptors is a woman aged 25-40 years with COVID-19, enrolled during active disease.

The chain employs TRBV27 and TRBJ2-1; 9 bases map to TRBD2. Germline CDR1 is MNHEY and CDR2 is SMNVEV (reference sequence). The CDR3 sequence is 14 residues long. Trimming at V came to 5 bases and at J to 8 bases, leaving 7 bases not matched to a gene. The CDR3 DNA reads as TGTGCCAGCAGTGCCAGCGGGAGGCGGGATGAGCAGTTCTTC. Protein product: CASSASGRRDEQFF.

This chain uses TRBV28 with TRBJ1-6; D unresolved. The V gene's germline CDR1 is MDHEN and CDR2 SYDVKM. V was cut by 5 bases and J by 0 bases, with 17 bases left in between. This CDR3 comprises 18 residues. Here the CDR3 reads CASSPQSLRSSYNSPLHF. CDR3 bases: TGTGCCAGCAGTCCGCAAAGCCTCCGGAGCTCCTATAATTCACCCCTCCACTTT.